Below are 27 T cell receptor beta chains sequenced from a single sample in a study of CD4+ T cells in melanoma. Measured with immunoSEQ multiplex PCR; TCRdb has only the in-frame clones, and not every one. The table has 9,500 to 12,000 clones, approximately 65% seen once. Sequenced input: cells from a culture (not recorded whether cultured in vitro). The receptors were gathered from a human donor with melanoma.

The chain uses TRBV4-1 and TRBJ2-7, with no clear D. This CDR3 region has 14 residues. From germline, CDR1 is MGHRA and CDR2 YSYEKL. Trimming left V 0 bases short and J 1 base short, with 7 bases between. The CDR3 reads CASSQDGLSYEQYF. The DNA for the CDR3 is TGCGCCAGCAGCCAAGACGGGTTATCCTACGAGCAGTACTTC.

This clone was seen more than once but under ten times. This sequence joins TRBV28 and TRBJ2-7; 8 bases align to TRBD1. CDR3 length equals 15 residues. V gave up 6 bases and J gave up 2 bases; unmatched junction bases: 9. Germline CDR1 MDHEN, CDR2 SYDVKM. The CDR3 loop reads CASSWGGTGTYEQYF. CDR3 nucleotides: TGTGCCAGCAGCTGGGGTGGGACAGGTACCTACGAGCAGTACTTC.

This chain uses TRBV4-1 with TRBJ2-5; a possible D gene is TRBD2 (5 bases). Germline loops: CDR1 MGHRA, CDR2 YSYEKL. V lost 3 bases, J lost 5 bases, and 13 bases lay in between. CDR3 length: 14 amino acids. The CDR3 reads CASSHSGVAETQYF. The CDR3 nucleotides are TGCGCCAGCAGCCATTCCGGGGTTGCGGAGACCCAGTACTTC.

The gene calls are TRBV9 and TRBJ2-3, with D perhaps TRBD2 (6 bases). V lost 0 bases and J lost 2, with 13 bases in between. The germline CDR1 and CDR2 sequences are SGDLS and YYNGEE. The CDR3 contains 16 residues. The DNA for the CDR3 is TGTGCCAGCAGCGTAGATCAGCGGGCGAACACAGATACGCAGTATTTT. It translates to CASSVDQRANTDTQYF. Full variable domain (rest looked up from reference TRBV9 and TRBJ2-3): DSGVTQTPKHLITATGQRVTLRCSPRSGDLSVYWYQQSLDQGLQFLIQYYNGEERAKGNILERFSAQQFPDLHSELNLSSLELGDSALYFCASSVDQRANTDTQYFGPGTRLTVL.

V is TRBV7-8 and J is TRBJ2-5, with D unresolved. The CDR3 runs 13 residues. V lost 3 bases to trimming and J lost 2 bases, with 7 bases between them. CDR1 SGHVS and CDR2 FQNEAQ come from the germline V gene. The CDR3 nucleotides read TGTGCCAGCAGCTTCCAAGGACAAGAGACCCAGTACTTC. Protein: CASSFQGQETQYF.

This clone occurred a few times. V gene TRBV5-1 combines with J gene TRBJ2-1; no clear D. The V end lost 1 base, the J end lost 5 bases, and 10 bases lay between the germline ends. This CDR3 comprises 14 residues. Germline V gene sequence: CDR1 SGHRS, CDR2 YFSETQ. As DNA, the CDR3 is TGCGCCAGCAGCTTGAAAGGCCGAAACAATGAGCAGTTCTTC. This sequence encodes CASSLKGRNNEQFF. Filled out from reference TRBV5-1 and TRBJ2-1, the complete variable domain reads KAGVTQTPRYLIKTRGQQVTLSCSPISGHRSVSWYQQTPGQGLQFLFEYFSETQRNKGNFPGRFSGRQFSNSRSEMNVSTLELGDSALYLCASSLKGRNNEQFFGPGTRLTVL.

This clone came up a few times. CDR3 residues: CASSPPGSSYNEQFF. DNA for the CDR3: TGTGCCAGCTCACCACCGGGCAGCTCCTACAATGAGCAGTTCTTC. This chain links TRBV18 with TRBJ2-1; no reliable D call. The CDR3 is 15 amino acids. From germline, CDR1 is KGHSH and CDR2 LQKENI. V was pared by 0 bases and J by 0 bases, with 6 bases between.

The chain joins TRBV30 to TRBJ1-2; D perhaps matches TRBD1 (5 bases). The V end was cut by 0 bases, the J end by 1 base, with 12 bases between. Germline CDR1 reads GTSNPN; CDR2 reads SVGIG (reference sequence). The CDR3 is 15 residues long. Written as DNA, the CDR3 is TGTGCCTGGAGTGTCGGCCAGGGCCTTAACTATGGCTACACCTTC. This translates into CAWSVGQGLNYGYTF.

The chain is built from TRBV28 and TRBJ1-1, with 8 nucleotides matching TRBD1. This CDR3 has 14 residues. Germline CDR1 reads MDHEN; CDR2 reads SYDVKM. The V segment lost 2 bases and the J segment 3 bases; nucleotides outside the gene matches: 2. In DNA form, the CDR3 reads TGTGCCAGCAGTTTAAACAGGGGGTACACTGAAGCTTTCTTT. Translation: CASSLNRGYTEAFF. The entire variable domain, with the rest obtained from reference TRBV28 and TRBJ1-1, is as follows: DVKVTQSSRYLVKRTGEKVFLECVQDMDHENMFWYRQDPGLGLRLIYFSYDVKMKEKGDIPEGYSVSREKKERFSLILESASTNQTSMYLCASSLNRGYTEAFFGQGTRLTVV.

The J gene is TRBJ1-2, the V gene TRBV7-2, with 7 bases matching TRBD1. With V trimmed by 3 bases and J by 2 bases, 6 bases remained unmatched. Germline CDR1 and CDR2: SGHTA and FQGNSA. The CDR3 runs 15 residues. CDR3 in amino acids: CASSFEDRINYGYTF. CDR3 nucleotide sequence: TGTGCCAGCAGCTTCGAGGACAGGATCAACTATGGCTACACCTTC.

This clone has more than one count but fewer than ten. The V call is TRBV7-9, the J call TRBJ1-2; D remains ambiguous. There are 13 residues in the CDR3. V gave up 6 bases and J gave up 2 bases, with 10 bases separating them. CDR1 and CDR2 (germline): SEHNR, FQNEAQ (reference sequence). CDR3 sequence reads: CASSWTENYGYTF. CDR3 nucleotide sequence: TGTGCCAGCAGTTGGACCGAGAACTATGGCTACACCTTC.

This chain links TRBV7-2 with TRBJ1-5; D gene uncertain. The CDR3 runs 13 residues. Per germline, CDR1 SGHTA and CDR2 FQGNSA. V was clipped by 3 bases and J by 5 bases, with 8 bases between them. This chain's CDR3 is CASSFGIDQPQHF. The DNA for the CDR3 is TGTGCCAGCAGCTTCGGGATCGATCAGCCCCAGCATTTT.

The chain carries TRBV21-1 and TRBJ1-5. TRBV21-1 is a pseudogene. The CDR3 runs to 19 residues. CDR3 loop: CASSSPLENDKHSNQPQHF. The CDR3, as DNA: TGTGCCAGCAGCAGTCCCCTGGAAAACGATAAACATAGCAATCAGCCCCAGCATTTT.

The CDR3 DNA sequence: TGTGCCAGCAGAACTCCGGGACAGATCACAGATACGCAGTATTTT. Translation gives CASRTPGQITDTQYF. The rearrangement joins TRBV2 to TRBJ2-3, with 7 nucleotides matching TRBD1. V was pared by 6 bases and J by 2 bases, with 8 bases of the junction left unmatched. Germline CDR1 reads SNHLY; CDR2 reads FYNNEI. The CDR3 covers 15 residues.

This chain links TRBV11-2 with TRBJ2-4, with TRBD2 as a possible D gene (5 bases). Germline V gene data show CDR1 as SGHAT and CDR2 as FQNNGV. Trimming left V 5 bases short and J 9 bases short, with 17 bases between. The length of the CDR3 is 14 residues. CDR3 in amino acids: CASSARLKWGIQYF. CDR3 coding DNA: TGTGCCAGCAGCGCCAGACTAAAATGGGGCATTCAGTACTTC. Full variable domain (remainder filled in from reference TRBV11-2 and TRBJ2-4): EAGVAQSPRYKIIEKRQSVAFWCNPISGHATLYWYQQILGQGPKLLIQFQNNGVVDDSQLPKDRFSAERLKGVDSTLKIQPAKLEDSAVYLCASSARLKWGIQYFGAGTRLSVL.

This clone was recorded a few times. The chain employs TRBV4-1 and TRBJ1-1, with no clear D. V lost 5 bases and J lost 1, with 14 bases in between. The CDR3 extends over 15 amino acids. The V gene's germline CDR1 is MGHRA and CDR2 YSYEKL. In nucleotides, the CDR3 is TGCGCCAGCAGCTCCCCGGGAGGGCGGAACACTGAAGCTTTCTTT. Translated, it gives CASSSPGGRNTEAFF.

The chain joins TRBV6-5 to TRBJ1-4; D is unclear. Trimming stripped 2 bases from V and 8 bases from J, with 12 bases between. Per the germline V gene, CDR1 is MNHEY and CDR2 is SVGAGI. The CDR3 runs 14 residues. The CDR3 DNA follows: TGTGCCAGCAGTTACAAACGGTCGAGCGAAAAACTGTTTTTT. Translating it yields CASSYKRSSEKLFF.

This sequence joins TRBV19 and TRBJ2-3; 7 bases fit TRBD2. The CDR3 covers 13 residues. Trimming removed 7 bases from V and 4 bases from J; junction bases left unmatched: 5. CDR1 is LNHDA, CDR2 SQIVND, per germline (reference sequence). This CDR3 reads CASKASGADTQYF. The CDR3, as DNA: TGTGCCAGTAAGGCTAGCGGTGCAGATACGCAGTATTTT. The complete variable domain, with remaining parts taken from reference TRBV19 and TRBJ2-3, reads DGGITQSPKYLFRKEGQNVTLSCEQNLNHDAMYWYRQDPGQGLRLIYYSQIVNDFQKGDIAEGYSVSREKKESFPLTVTSAQKNPTAFYLCASKASGADTQYFGPGTRLTVL.

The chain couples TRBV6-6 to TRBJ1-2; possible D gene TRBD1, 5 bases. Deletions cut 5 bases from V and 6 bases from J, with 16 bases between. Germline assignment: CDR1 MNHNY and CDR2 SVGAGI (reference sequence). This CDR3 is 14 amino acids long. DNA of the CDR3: TGTGCCAGCAGTACGTGGGGCGAGAGGGATGGCTACACCTTC. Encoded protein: CASSTWGERDGYTF.

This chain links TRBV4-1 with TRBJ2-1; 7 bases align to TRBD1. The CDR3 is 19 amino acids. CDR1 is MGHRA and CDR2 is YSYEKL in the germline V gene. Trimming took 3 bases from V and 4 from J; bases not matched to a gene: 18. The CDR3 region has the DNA TGCGCCAGCAGCCATAGAAGTTTCCGGGACAGAGATTTATACAATGAGCAGTTCTTC. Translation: CASSHRSFRDRDLYNEQFF.

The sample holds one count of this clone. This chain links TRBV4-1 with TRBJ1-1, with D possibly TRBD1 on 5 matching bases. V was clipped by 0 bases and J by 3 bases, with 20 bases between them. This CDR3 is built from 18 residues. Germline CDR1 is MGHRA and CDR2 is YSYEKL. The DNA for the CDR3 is TGCGCCAGCAGCCAAGATGTGCCGGGACCGAGTGAGGACACTGAAGCTTTCTTT. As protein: CASSQDVPGPSEDTEAFF.

The CDR3 reads CASSESGGEGNQPQHF. The CDR3 DNA is TGCGCCAGCAGTGAGTCAGGGGGCGAGGGCAATCAGCCCCAGCATTTT. The V gene is TRBV10-1, the J gene TRBJ1-5; 7 nucleotides align to TRBD1. After removal of 0 bases from V and 2 bases from J, the junction contained 4 bases not matched to a gene. Germline V gives CDR1 WNHNN, CDR2 SYGVQD (reference sequence). The CDR3 is 16 residues long.

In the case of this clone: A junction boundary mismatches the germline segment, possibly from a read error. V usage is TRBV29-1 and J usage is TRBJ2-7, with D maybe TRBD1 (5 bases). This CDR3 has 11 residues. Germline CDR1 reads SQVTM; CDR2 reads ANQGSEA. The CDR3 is CSVWKDNENLF. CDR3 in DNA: TGCAGCGTGTGGAAGGACAACGAGAATTTGTTC.

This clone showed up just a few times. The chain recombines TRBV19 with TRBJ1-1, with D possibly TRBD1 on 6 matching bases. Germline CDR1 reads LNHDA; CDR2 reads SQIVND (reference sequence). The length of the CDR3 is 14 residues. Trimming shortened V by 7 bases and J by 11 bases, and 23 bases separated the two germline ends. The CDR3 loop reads CASMGRDTVLGAFF. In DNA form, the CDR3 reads TGTGCCAGTATGGGCCGGGACACAGTCTTGGGGGCTTTCTTT.

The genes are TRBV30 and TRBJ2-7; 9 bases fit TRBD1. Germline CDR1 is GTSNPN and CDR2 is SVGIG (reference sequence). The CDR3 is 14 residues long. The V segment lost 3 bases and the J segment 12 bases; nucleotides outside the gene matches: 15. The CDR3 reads CAWSLGQGVRIGYF. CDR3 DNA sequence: TGTGCCTGGAGCTTGGGACAGGGTGTAAGGATCGGGTACTTC.

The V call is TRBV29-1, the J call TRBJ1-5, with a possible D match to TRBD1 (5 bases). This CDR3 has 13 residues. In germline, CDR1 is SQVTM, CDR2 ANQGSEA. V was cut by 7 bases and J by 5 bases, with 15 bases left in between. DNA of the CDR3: TGCAGCGCTCAGAAGGGAGGGGATCAGCCCCAGCATTTT. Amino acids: CSAQKGGDQPQHF.

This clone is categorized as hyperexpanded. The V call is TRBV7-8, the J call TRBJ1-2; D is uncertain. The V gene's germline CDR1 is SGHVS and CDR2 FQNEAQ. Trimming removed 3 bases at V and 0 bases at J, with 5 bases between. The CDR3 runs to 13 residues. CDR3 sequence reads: CASSFLANYGYTF. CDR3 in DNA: TGTGCCAGCAGCTTTTTGGCTAACTATGGCTACACCTTC.